This is a list of T cell receptor beta chains from one sample in a study of T cell responses to AZD1222 COVID-19 vaccine. The data were produced by immunoSEQ multiplex PCR, yet TCRdb's version contains in-frame clones alone and is incomplete. Seen here are about 110,000 clones, around 90% observed once, and the top ten hold approximately 15%. The sequencing used peripheral blood, collected 28 days after the second AZD1222 dose. The receptor set was obtained from an adult who received the AZD1222 COVID-19 vaccine. Both conserved end residues are trimmed from each CDR3.

TRBJ2-7	TRBV28	ASRSPGQNYEQY
TRBJ2-1	TRBV28	ASAGGGSSYNEQF
TRBJ1-3	TRBV7-9	ASSLNQGTGNTIY
TRBJ2-6	TRBV11-2	ASSWTSGAAGANVLT
TRBJ1-1	TRBV4-1	ASSEQGAGEAF
TRBJ1-1	TRBV9	ASSVDGGSTEAF
TRBJ1-2	TRBV7-9	ASSVDVSIGNYGYT
TRBJ2-1	TRBV5-8	ASSTPGLDFGDEQF
TRBJ2-1	TRBV5-1	ASSPTWTGHNEQF
TRBJ2-1	TRBV5-1	ASSRGSGANLGGEQF
TRBJ2-2	TRBV9	ASSPGTLHGELF
TRBJ1-1	TRBV7-3	ASSTQGDTEAF
TRBJ2-7	TRBV28	ASTERGSGEQY
TRBJ2-1	TRBV28	ASSYDGTGTSYEQF
TRBJ1-5	TRBV19	ASSITSLFNQPQH
TRBJ2-3	TRBV24-1	ATSDPLRRSGRGADTQY
TRBJ2-3	TRBV2	ASSLTSRTDTQY
TRBJ2-7	TRBV9	ASSVGGGTTYEQY
TRBJ2-3	TRBV11-3	ASSLDHGPPGTDTQY
TRBJ1-2	TRBV29-1	SVARGQGTGYT